This T cell receptor (beta chain) appears in the sequencing data of a study of shared clonotypes between healthy human individuals. Study context: For every donor, three CD4 naive, three CD4 memory, two CD8 naive and one CD8 memory plates were used. Study findings and constraints: In this cohort, only blood was sampled, and tissue repertoires likely differ. Rarefaction curves obtained for sorted subsets showed sequencing incomplete despite large depth.

Data came from immunoSEQ multiplex PCR; TCRdb stores just in-frame clones and leaves some out. The data show over a million clones, approximately 96% seen once. The CDR3 loop spans 15 amino acids. Germline CDR1 reads MGHDK; CDR2 reads SYGVNS. Trimming cost V 3 bases and J 7 bases; bases outside gene matches: 8. As concerns this clone: No antigen is known for it.

This sequence originates from a man younger than 40 in good health. Source material: naive CD4+ T cells sorted from blood. Described subset: CD45RA+ positively selected. The V and J genes are TRBV25-1 and TRBJ2-1; 8 bases align to TRBD2. Written as DNA, the CDR3 is TGTGCCAGCAGTGATCCCAGCGGGAGTGGTAATGAGCAGTTCTTC. Its protein product is CASSDPSGSGNEQFF. Together with reference TRBV25-1 and TRBJ2-1, the CDR3 gives the full variable domain: EADIYQTPRYLVIGTGKKITLECSQTMGHDKMYWYQQDPGMELHLIHYSYGVNSTEKGDLSSESTVSRIRTEHFPLTLESARPSHTSQYLCASSDPSGSGNEQFFGPGTRLTVL.